The clone carrying this TCR beta chain was observed a handful of times. What it recognizes is unknown. Memory CD4+ cells were defined as CD4+CD45RO+CD25-. Regarding the study as a whole: Tumor Tregs overlapped most with tumor, then blood, naive CD4+ cells. In terms of TCR gene usage, tumor memory CD4+ T cells clustered together with blood and lymph node memory CD4+ cells, as well as with lymph node naive CD4+ cells.

Semi-nested PCR with Nested Universal Primer A followed constant-region reverse priming of full-length variable regions. In TCRdb, the 5' RACE reads were re-called with MiXCR into one record per CDR3 protein. The table records more than 45,000 distinct CDR3 sequences, about 28% of them present only once. CDR3 length: 17 residues. Germline loops: CDR1 SGHNT, CDR2 YYREEE (reference sequence). V shed 1 base and J shed 4 bases, with 15 bases lying between them. J is TRBJ2-6 and V is TRBV5-4; D is possibly TRBD2 (5 bases). Source material: tumor-infiltrating memory CD4+ T cells sorted from the breast tumor. This sample's subset: memory CD4+ T cells, CD4+CD45RO+CD25-. The sequence was collected from a female donor with breast cancer. CDR3 in DNA: TGTGCCAGCAGCTTGTTTCGTGGAGGCGGGGGGGCCAACGTCCTGACTTTC. This sequence encodes CASSLFRGGGGANVLTF.